One and the same sample provided the 22 T cell receptor beta chains below, sequenced in a study of long-term antiretroviral therapy in people with HIV (dated by TCRdb to 2022 to 2024). Sequencing of the TRB variable region was done with the immunoSEQ hsTCRB v3.0 assay at survey level resolution. TCRdb's version of the immuneACCESS table is confined to in-frame rearrangements and falls short of the full clone set. An unresolved V gene accounts for under half of the shortfall where checked; the remainder is of unknown origin. In this sample the table shows about 19,000 clones, 87% of which occur a single time. Roughly 4% of the sample lies in the top ten. The sequencing used unsorted PBMCs, collected 2.1 years after starting antiretroviral therapy. The receptor set was obtained from a man aged 18 to 30 with HIV.

The rearrangement uses TRBV9 and TRBJ2-7; D gene ambiguous. CDR3 length: 13 residues. V lost 1 base and J 6 bases, leaving 11 bases between the germline ends. Germline loops: CDR1 SGDLS, CDR2 YYNGEE. In DNA form, the CDR3 reads TGTGCCAGCAGCGTAACCCAAATCTCCGAGCAGTACTTC. This codes for CASSVTQISEQYF.

This chain connects TRBV10-3 to TRBJ1-1; D remains ambiguous. In germline, CDR1 is ENHRY, CDR2 SYGVKD. There are 12 residues in the CDR3. Between the trimmed V and J ends, which lost 5 bases and 5 bases, there was a span of 9 bases. CDR3 nucleotide sequence: TGTGCCATCAGTAGGAGTGGGACTGAAGCTTTCTTT. Its protein product is CAISRSGTEAFF.

The V call is TRBV10-3, the J call TRBJ1-1; unclear D gene. Germline-derived CDR1 and CDR2 are ENHRY and SYGVKD. The CDR3 runs to 12 residues. Between the trimmed V and J ends, which lost 2 bases and 5 bases, there was a span of 6 bases. CDR3 coding DNA: TGTGCCATCAGTGAGGGTCGTACTGAAGCTTTCTTT. Amino acid sequence: CAISEGRTEAFF.

The V gene is TRBV5-6, the J gene TRBJ1-2, with 7 positions matching TRBD1. The CDR3 is 14 residues long. Germline assignment: CDR1 SGHDT and CDR2 YYEEEE. Trimming at V came to 0 bases and at J to 7 bases, leaving 6 bases not matched to a gene. The CDR3 sequence is CASSLEGAEAGYTF. DNA of the CDR3: TGTGCCAGCAGCTTGGAGGGGGCCGAGGCTGGCTACACCTTC.

The CDR3 spells CASSPLESSYNEQFF. The CDR3, as DNA: TGTGCCAGCTCACCACTGGAATCCTCCTACAATGAGCAGTTCTTC. This chain links TRBV18 with TRBJ2-1; D remains unclear. This CDR3 comprises 15 residues. Trimming removed 1 base at V and 0 bases at J, with 7 bases between. The germline CDR1 and CDR2 sequences are KGHSH and LQKENI.

The gene calls are TRBV7-9 and TRBJ1-4; possibly TRBD1 for D (5 bases). This CDR3 contains 14 residues. Germline values: CDR1 SEHNR, CDR2 FQNEAQ (reference sequence). With 1 base removed from V and 8 bases from J, the gap between germline ends came to 11 bases. CDR3 residues: CASSLGQGYEKLFF. The CDR3, as DNA: TGTGCCAGCAGCTTAGGGCAGGGCTACGAAAAACTGTTTTTT.

The rearrangement uses TRBV27 and TRBJ1-1; D is unclear. V was pared by 0 bases and J by 1 base, with 6 bases between. Germline V gives CDR1 MNHEY, CDR2 SMNVEV (reference sequence). The CDR3 covers 14 residues. This CDR3 reads CASSLSRRNTEAFF. CDR3 sequence (DNA): TGTGCCAGCAGTTTATCGAGGAGGAACACTGAAGCTTTCTTT.

The rearrangement joins TRBV7-8 to TRBJ1-6; D call uncertain. V dropped 5 bases and J dropped 4 bases, with 12 bases sitting between them. The CDR3 consists of 15 residues. From germline, CDR1 is SGHVS and CDR2 FQNEAQ. Written as DNA, the CDR3 is TGTGCCAGCAGCGAAGATCAACCTTATAATTCACCCCTCCACTTT. This translates into CASSEDQPYNSPLHF.

This chain joins TRBV5-1 and TRBJ1-1; possible D gene TRBD1, 6 bases. V was shortened by 0 bases and J by 5 bases, with 8 bases between the two germline ends. Germline V lookup: CDR1 SGHRS, CDR2 YFSETQ. The CDR3 covers 13 residues. The CDR3 is CASSLDRVTEAFF. CDR3 in DNA: TGCGCCAGCAGCTTGGACAGGGTGACTGAAGCTTTCTTT.

The chain joins TRBV6-5 to TRBJ2-2; 9 bases align to TRBD1. The J segment lost 4 bases and the V segment lost 11 bases, leaving 8 bases of the junction unmatched. The germline V gene encodes CDR1 MNHEY and CDR2 SVGAGI. The CDR3 is 14 amino acids. Here the CDR3 reads CAAGTGLGTGELFF. As DNA, the CDR3 is TGTGCCGCCGGGACAGGGCTTGGCACCGGGGAGCTGTTTTTT.

V and J are TRBV7-9 and TRBJ2-1, with D maybe TRBD1 (5 bases). From germline, CDR1 is SEHNR and CDR2 FQNEAQ (reference sequence). The CDR3 is 13 amino acids. V lost 8 bases and J lost 3, with 11 bases in between. The CDR3: CASQGTSYNEQFF. The CDR3 coding sequence is TGTGCCAGCCAGGGTACGAGCTACAATGAGCAGTTCTTC. Full variable domain (rest looked up from reference TRBV7-9 and TRBJ2-1): DTGVSQNPRHKITKRGQNVTFRCDPISEHNRLYWYRQTLGQGPEFLTYFQNEAQLEKSRLLSDRFSAERPKGSFSTLEIQRTEQGDSAMYLCASQGTSYNEQFFGPGTRLTVL.

The gene calls are TRBV6-1 and TRBJ2-7; D could derive from TRBD1 or TRBD2 (5 bases each). V shed 7 bases and J shed 12 bases, with 16 bases lying between them. CDR1 is MNHNS, CDR2 SASEGT, per germline. The length of the CDR3 is 11 residues. The CDR3 is CASTGAPPPYF. CDR3 nucleotide sequence: TGTGCCAGCACCGGGGCGCCACCTCCGTACTTC.

The chain combines TRBV5-1 with TRBJ2-7; a possible D gene is TRBD2 (6 bases). The CDR3 contains 14 residues. The ends were cut back, 4 bases at V and 3 bases at J, with 14 bases in the middle. Germline V gene data show CDR1 as SGHRS and CDR2 as YFSETQ. The CDR3 here is CASSHAPGSYEQYF. The DNA for the CDR3 is TGCGCCAGCAGCCACGCCCCCGGGAGCTACGAGCAGTACTTC.

V is TRBV27 and J is TRBJ1-2; the D gene is possibly TRBD1 (5 bases). Between the trimmed V and J ends, which lost 6 bases and 4 bases, there was a span of 12 bases. Germline V lookup: CDR1 MNHEY, CDR2 SMNVEV (reference sequence). The CDR3 has 13 amino acids. CDR3 sequence reads: CASSNGGIYGYTF. The CDR3 DNA reads as TGTGCCAGCAGCAATGGGGGGATCTATGGCTACACCTTC.

Of note for this clone: At one of its ends the junction is not consistent with the germline gene, which may arise from a read error. The chain links TRBV27 to TRBJ2-1; 14 nucleotides line up with TRBD2. Germline V gene data show CDR1 as MNHEY and CDR2 as SMNVEV (reference sequence). CDR3 length: 18 residues. CDR3 protein: CAGSLRRLAGGGADEQFF. The CDR3 bases are TGTGCCGGCAGTTTACGGAGACTAGCGGGAGGGGGGGCGGATGAGCAGTTCTTC.

The chain employs TRBV7-6 and TRBJ2-7; D could derive from TRBD1 or TRBD2 (5 bases each). The CDR3 runs to 13 residues. The germline V gene encodes CDR1 SGHVS and CDR2 FNYEAQ. V was cut by 4 bases and J by 4 bases, with 11 bases left in between. The CDR3 sequence: CASSSGPLYEQYF. CDR3 DNA sequence: TGTGCCAGCAGCTCGGGACCTTTATACGAGCAGTACTTC.

The V gene is TRBV6-6, the J gene TRBJ1-5, with D possibly matching TRBD1 (5 bases). Deletions cut 6 bases from V and 0 bases from J, with 12 bases between. The CDR3 is made up of 15 amino acids. CDR1 is MNHNY, CDR2 SVGAGI, per germline (reference sequence). The CDR3 here is CASSSDGASNQPQHF. CDR3 DNA: TGTGCCAGCAGCTCCGACGGGGCTAGCAATCAGCCCCAGCATTTT.

V is TRBV9 and J is TRBJ1-1; weak D call: TRBD1 (5 bases). Germline CDR1 reads SGDLS; CDR2 reads YYNGEE. V gave up 6 bases and J gave up 3 bases, with 15 bases separating them. This CDR3 spans 14 amino acids. The CDR3 region has the DNA TGTGCCAGCACTTACGGGGGAAGCGACACTGAAGCTTTCTTT. This sequence encodes CASTYGGSDTEAFF.

V is TRBV7-9 and J is TRBJ1-1; D remains unclear. Per germline, CDR1 SEHNR and CDR2 FQNEAQ (reference sequence). The ends were cut back, 8 bases at V and 1 base at J, with 11 bases in the middle. This CDR3 has 13 amino acids. The CDR3 is CASASRKNTEAFF. In nucleotides, the CDR3 is TGTGCCAGCGCCTCACGTAAGAACACTGAAGCTTTCTTT.

The chain has TRBV7-8 and TRBJ2-7; 9 bases are shared with TRBD2. The J segment lost 4 bases and the V segment lost 5 bases, leaving 9 bases of the junction unmatched. The V gene's germline CDR1 is SGHVS and CDR2 FQNEAQ. The CDR3 totals 15 residues. The CDR3 protein is CASSPSGAAGYEQYF. The CDR3 nucleotides are TGTGCCAGCAGCCCTAGCGGGGCGGCCGGTTACGAGCAGTACTTC.

This clone was observed a few times. This chain uses TRBV2 with TRBJ2-7, with unresolved D. This CDR3 is built from 11 residues. Germline assignment: CDR1 SNHLY and CDR2 FYNNEI. V lost 3 bases, J lost 7 bases, and 7 bases lay in between. CDR3 protein: CASSEVGEQYF. The CDR3 region has the DNA TGTGCCAGCAGTGAGGTAGGGGAGCAGTACTTC. The full variable domain, its missing parts supplied by reference TRBV2 and TRBJ2-7, is EPEVTQTPSHQVTQMGQEVILRCVPISNHLYFYWYRQILGQKVEFLVSFYNNEISEKSEIFDDQFSVERPDGSNFTLKIRSTKLEDSAMYFCASSEVGEQYFGPGTRLTVT.

CDR3 DNA sequence: TGTGCCAGCAGCTTGGACAGGGCAAATCAGCCCCAGCATTTT. It yields the protein CASSLDRANQPQHF. The V gene is TRBV7-9, the J gene TRBJ1-5, with TRBD1 matching over 8 bases. V gave up 3 bases and J gave up 4 bases; unmatched junction bases: 2. CDR1 and CDR2 (germline): SEHNR, FQNEAQ (reference sequence). This CDR3 contains 14 residues.